The 29 T cell receptor beta chains below were found in one sample sequenced in a study of glioma-infiltrating T cells after dendritic cell vaccination. Here immunoSEQ multiplex PCR was the method, and the copy in TCRdb shows in-frame clones only, minus some. Here the sample spans approximately 85,000 clones, 85% being singletons. Time point noted: after dendritic cell vaccination, including at tumor progression/relapse. Material: blood, obtained after dendritic cell vaccination. These receptors were taken from a human donor with glioblastoma.

The chain combines TRBV29-1 with TRBJ1-2; no firm D call. Germline values: CDR1 SQVTM, CDR2 ANQGSEA. The germline V and J ends were trimmed by 4 bases and 2 bases, with 11 bases remaining between them. The CDR3 has 13 residues. The CDR3: CSVAASENYGYTF. CDR3 bases: TGCAGCGTTGCAGCCAGCGAGAACTATGGCTACACCTTC.

The sample holds a few counts of this clone. The chain links TRBV7-9 to TRBJ1-2; D is possibly TRBD1 (6 bases). The V end was cut by 2 bases, the J end by 12 bases, with 13 bases between. This CDR3 has 12 residues. Germline lookup yields CDR1 SEHNR and CDR2 FQNEAQ (reference sequence). CDR3 nucleotide sequence: TGTGCCAGCAGCTTACGTCAGGGGAGTCACACCTTC. This translates into CASSLRQGSHTF.

The chain carries TRBV5-1 and TRBJ2-7, with 11 bases matching TRBD2. CDR1 and CDR2 (germline): SGHRS, YFSETQ. Trimming at V came to 5 bases and at J to 7 bases, leaving 5 bases not matched to a gene. The CDR3 length is 13 residues. The CDR3 DNA sequence: TGCGCCAGCAGTACTAGCGGGAGTGAGGAGCAGTACTTC. Protein product: CASSTSGSEEQYF. Filled out from reference TRBV5-1 and TRBJ2-7, the complete variable domain reads KAGVTQTPRYLIKTRGQQVTLSCSPISGHRSVSWYQQTPGQGLQFLFEYFSETQRNKGNFPGRFSGRQFSNSRSEMNVSTLELGDSALYLCASSTSGSEEQYFGPGTRLTVT.

This chain connects TRBV7-3 to TRBJ2-2; 8 bases align to TRBD1. From germline, CDR1 is SGHTA and CDR2 FQGTGA. V trimming: 4 bases; J trimming: 0 bases; junction bases outside the gene matches: 1. This CDR3 spans 15 amino acids. The chain's CDR3 is CASSSTGANTGELFF. The CDR3, as DNA: TGTGCCAGCAGCTCGACAGGGGCGAACACCGGGGAGCTGTTTTTT. The full variable domain, its missing parts supplied by reference TRBV7-3 and TRBJ2-2, is GAGVSQTPSNKVTEKGKYVELRCDPISGHTALYWYRQSLGQGPEFLIYFQGTGAADDSGLPNDRFFAVRPEGSVSTLKIQRTERGDSAVYLCASSSTGANTGELFFGEGSRLTVL.

The chain uses TRBV28 and TRBJ2-7; TRBD1 matches 11 bases. V lost 2 bases, J lost 2 bases, and 5 bases stayed unmatched. Germline V gene lookup returns CDR1 MDHEN and CDR2 SYDVKM. This CDR3 contains 16 residues. CDR3 sequence (DNA): TGTGCCAGCAGTTTACTCTCGGGACAGGGGGCCTACGAGCAGTACTTC. This gives the protein CASSLLSGQGAYEQYF.

The V and J genes are TRBV28 and TRBJ2-3; the D gene is possibly TRBD2 (5 bases). The germline V and J ends were trimmed by 3 bases and 3 bases, with 10 bases remaining between them. Per the germline V gene, CDR1 is MDHEN and CDR2 is SYDVKM. The CDR3 runs to 14 residues. Written as DNA, the CDR3 is TGTGCCAGCAGTTTCCGCCTAGCTACAGATACGCAGTATTTT. Its protein is CASSFRLATDTQYF.

This chain joins TRBV15 and TRBJ2-2, with 7 bases lining up with TRBD1. J was trimmed by 4 bases and V by 3 bases; bases with no gene match: 5. The CDR3 sequence is 15 residues long. In germline, CDR1 is LNHNV, CDR2 YYDKDF (reference sequence). In DNA, the CDR3 is TGTGCCACCAGCAGTTTCGACAGGGTCACCGGGGAGCTGTTTTTT. The encoded protein is CATSSFDRVTGELFF.

The V and J genes are TRBV9 and TRBJ2-7, with 10 bases aligning to TRBD1. Germline CDR1 SGDLS, CDR2 YYNGEE. Trimming at V came to 3 bases and at J to 3 bases, leaving 6 bases not matched to a gene. This CDR3 is built from 15 residues. CDR3 amino acids: CASSGTGTGDYEQYF. The CDR3 coding sequence is TGTGCCAGCAGCGGAACCGGGACAGGGGACTACGAGCAGTACTTC.

This chain connects TRBV5-1 to TRBJ2-3; 13 bases line up with TRBD2. J was trimmed by 4 bases and V by 0 bases; bases with no gene match: 5. This CDR3 is built from 17 residues. Germline CDR1 reads SGHRS; CDR2 reads YFSETQ. CDR3 protein: CASSLDPTSGGADTQYF. In DNA, the CDR3 is TGCGCCAGCAGCTTGGACCCAACTAGCGGGGGGGCAGATACGCAGTATTTT.

This rearrangement joins TRBV28 to TRBJ1-5, with 10 bases that match TRBD1. This CDR3 comprises 14 residues. Germline-derived CDR1 and CDR2 are MDHEN and SYDVKM. Trimming removed 6 bases from V and 6 bases from J; junction bases left unmatched: 5. In nucleotides, the CDR3 is TGTGCCAGCAGGGGCGGACAGGGGGGTCAGCCCCAGCATTTT. This encodes CASRGGQGGQPQHF.

This clone was observed a handful of times. The chain combines TRBV5-5 with TRBJ2-7, with TRBD1 matching over 7 bases. This CDR3 is 15 amino acids long. CDR1 and CDR2 from the germline V gene are SGHKS and YYEKEE (reference sequence). Trimming took 0 bases from V and 0 from J; bases not matched to a gene: 3. This chain's CDR3 is CASSLVEGASYEQYF. CDR3 nucleotide sequence: TGTGCCAGCAGCTTGGTAGAGGGGGCCTCCTACGAGCAGTACTTC.

This clone has just one count. V gene TRBV6-5 combines with J gene TRBJ2-3; D perhaps matches TRBD1 (5 bases). The ends were cut back, 6 bases at V and 1 base at J, with 14 bases in the middle. This CDR3 comprises 15 residues. CDR1 MNHEY and CDR2 SVGAGI come from the germline V gene. This chain's CDR3 is CASSRTTRGTDTQYF. In DNA, the CDR3 is TGTGCCAGCAGCCGGACAACCCGGGGCACAGATACGCAGTATTTT.

The rearrangement uses TRBV12-5 and TRBJ1-1, with 9 positions matching TRBD1. The CDR3 sequence is 16 residues long. Trimming cost V 6 bases and J 3 bases; bases outside gene matches: 11. Germline V gives CDR1 LGHNT, CDR2 FRNRAP. The CDR3 sequence is CASGESRDREYTEAFF. The CDR3 region has the DNA TGTGCTAGTGGGGAGTCGCGGGACAGGGAGTACACTGAAGCTTTCTTT.

V gene TRBV30 combines with J gene TRBJ2-4, with 12 bases lining up with TRBD2. V was pared by 4 bases and J by 2 bases, with 15 bases of the junction left unmatched. Germline CDR1 reads GTSNPN; CDR2 reads SVGIG (reference sequence). The CDR3 length is 19 residues. For the CDR3, the DNA is TGTGCCTGGAACAGTAGGTCTAGCGGGAGGGCCGGGTCCAAAAACATTCAGTACTTC. It encodes CAWNSRSSGRAGSKNIQYF. Full variable domain (rest looked up from reference TRBV30 and TRBJ2-4): SQTIHQWPATLVQPVGSPLSLECTVEGTSNPNLYWYRQAAGRGLQLLFYSVGIGQISSEVPQNLSASRPQDRQFILSSKKLLLSDSGFYLCAWNSRSSGRAGSKNIQYFGAGTRLSVL.

The rearrangement links TRBV28 to TRBJ1-2; 9 positions agree with TRBD1. Per the germline V gene, CDR1 is MDHEN and CDR2 is SYDVKM. The CDR3 consists of 13 residues. V trimming: 6 bases; J trimming: 7 bases; junction bases outside the gene matches: 6. The CDR3 here is CASRLGQGRGYTF. The CDR3 DNA follows: TGTGCCAGCAGGCTGGGACAGGGTCGTGGCTACACCTTC.

Here the CDR3 DNA reads TGCGCCAGCACCCCTCGGGGCGGGATTAACACCGGGGAGCTGTTTTTT. Residues: CASTPRGGINTGELFF. This rearrangement joins TRBV5-1 to TRBJ2-2, with TRBD2 as a possible D gene (6 bases). The CDR3 runs 16 residues. V lost 6 bases, J lost 2 bases, and 17 bases lay in between. Germline CDR1 SGHRS, CDR2 YFSETQ.

J is TRBJ1-1 and V is TRBV7-8; D gene uncertain. CDR3 length: 14 residues. CDR1 SGHVS and CDR2 FQNEAQ come from the germline V gene. Between the trimmed V and J ends, which lost 1 base and 2 bases, there was a span of 8 bases. DNA for the CDR3: TGTGCCAGCAGCTTAGAGAGGGCAAACACTGAAGCTTTCTTT. Translating it yields CASSLERANTEAFF.

V gene TRBV7-2 combines with J gene TRBJ1-3; a possible D gene is TRBD1 (6 bases). Trimming left V 6 bases short and J 0 bases short, with 18 bases between. Germline V lookup: CDR1 SGHTA, CDR2 FQGNSA. This CDR3 is 17 amino acids long. CDR3 loop: CASRLGGGGSSGNTIYF. For the CDR3, the DNA is TGTGCCAGCAGATTGGGGGGGGGCGGCTCCTCTGGAAACACCATATATTTT.

The rearrangement uses TRBV15 and TRBJ1-1; TRBD1 agrees at 7 bases. Germline V gene lookup returns CDR1 LNHNV and CDR2 YYDKDF (reference sequence). CDR3 length equals 12 residues. The junction had 7 bases not matched to a gene; V was cut back by 1 base and J by 14 bases. The CDR3 bases are TGTGCCACCAGCAGAGTACAGGGGCCCGGCTTCTTT. Protein sequence: CATSRVQGPGFF. The variable domain in full, with the rest retrieved from reference TRBV15 and TRBJ1-1, is DAMVIQNPRYQVTQFGKPVTLSCSQTLNHNVMYWYQQKSSQAPKLLFHYYDKDFNNEADTPDNFQSRRPNTSFCFLDIRSPGLGDTAMYLCATSRVQGPGFFGQGTRLTVV.

This clone was detected only once. The chain couples TRBV11-3 to TRBJ2-3; 9 bases match TRBD2. V shed 1 base and J 0 bases; nucleotides not matched to a gene: 2. The germline V gene has CDR1 SGHNT and CDR2 YENEEA. CDR3 size: 16 residues. The CDR3 DNA reads as TGTGCCAGCAGCTTAGCTAGCGGGACTAGCACAGATACGCAGTATTTT. It specifies CASSLASGTSTDTQYF.

The chain is built from TRBV25-1 and TRBJ1-6, with unresolved D. The V gene's germline CDR1 is MGHDK and CDR2 SYGVNS. V lost 3 bases and J 9 bases, leaving 15 bases between the germline ends. The CDR3 sequence is 15 residues long. In DNA, the CDR3 is TGTGCCAGCAGTGAGATGGCAGACCGGGGTTCACCCCTCCACTTT. Amino acids: CASSEMADRGSPLHF.

The chain carries TRBV21-1 and TRBJ2-5; the table assigns TRBD1, which was not confirmed against the DNA. TRBV21-1 corresponds to a pseudogene. This CDR3 contains 19 residues. In nucleotides, the CDR3 is TGTGCCAGCAGCAAAGAGGGACCCAGGGGTGGGGCAGCCAAAGAGACCCAGTACTTC. Amino acid sequence: CASSKEGPRGGAAKETQYF.

V and J are TRBV6-4 and TRBJ2-1; 11 bases align to TRBD2. Germline V gene sequence: CDR1 MRHNA, CDR2 SNTAGT. The CDR3 has 15 amino acids. V lost 6 bases and J lost 7; bases outside the gene matches: 8. CDR3 sequence (DNA): TGTGCCAGCAGCTCCACTAGCGGGAGTATAAATGAGCAGTTCTTC. It encodes CASSSTSGSINEQFF.

The chain employs TRBV18 and TRBJ1-4; 7 bases are shared with TRBD1. The CDR3 runs to 15 residues. Germline V lookup: CDR1 KGHSH, CDR2 LQKENI. V lost 6 bases and J lost 8; bases outside the gene matches: 12. The CDR3 loop reads CASSPGTAGPEKLFF. The CDR3 nucleotides are TGTGCCAGCTCCCCCGGGACAGCCGGACCGGAAAAACTGTTTTTT.

The chain joins TRBV7-3 to TRBJ2-5; a possible D gene is TRBD1 (5 bases). Germline V CDR1 and CDR2: SGHTA, FQGTGA. V was clipped by 2 bases and J by 7 bases, with 8 bases between them. The length of the CDR3 is 12 residues. The CDR3: CASSLGQGTQYF. Written as DNA, the CDR3 is TGTGCCAGCAGCTTAGGCCAGGGGACCCAGTACTTC. The variable domain in full, completed from reference TRBV7-3 and TRBJ2-5, reads GAGVSQTPSNKVTEKGKYVELRCDPISGHTALYWYRQSLGQGPEFLIYFQGTGAADDSGLPNDRFFAVRPEGSVSTLKIQRTERGDSAVYLCASSLGQGTQYFGPGTRLLVL.

The chain joins TRBV6-6 to TRBJ2-3, with TRBD2 identical over 8 bases. Germline V gives CDR1 MNHNY, CDR2 SVGAGI (reference sequence). V was pared by 0 bases and J by 6 bases, with 8 bases of the junction left unmatched. The CDR3 is made up of 16 amino acids. CDR3 residues: CASSYSSVTSADTQYF. The CDR3 nucleotides read TGTGCCAGCAGTTACTCGTCGGTGACTAGCGCCGATACGCAGTATTTT.

The chain carries TRBV5-1 and TRBJ2-2; TRBD1 might be the D (6 bases). Trimming removed 0 bases from V and 5 bases from J, with 11 bases in between. Germline values: CDR1 SGHRS, CDR2 YFSETQ. This CDR3 contains 15 residues. CDR3 in DNA: TGCGCCAGCAGCTTGGACAGGGTGGAGACCGGGGAGCTGTTTTTT. This translates into CASSLDRVETGELFF. The complete variable domain, with remaining parts taken from reference TRBV5-1 and TRBJ2-2, reads KAGVTQTPRYLIKTRGQQVTLSCSPISGHRSVSWYQQTPGQGLQFLFEYFSETQRNKGNFPGRFSGRQFSNSRSEMNVSTLELGDSALYLCASSLDRVETGELFFGEGSRLTVL.

The chain links TRBV13 to TRBJ1-6; 11 nucleotides line up with TRBD1. The ends lost 5 bases at V and 0 bases at J; junction bases unmatched: 6. This CDR3 is 18 amino acids long. Per germline, CDR1 PRHDT and CDR2 FYEKMQ (reference sequence). The CDR3 nucleotides read TGTGCCAGCAGCGCAGGACAGGGGGCAATCTCCTATAATTCACCCCTCCACTTT. It yields the protein CASSAGQGAISYNSPLHF.

The J gene is TRBJ2-7, the V gene TRBV29-1, with D tentatively TRBD1 (6 bases). From germline, CDR1 is SQVTM and CDR2 ANQGSEA. The V and J ends lost 4 bases and 2 bases respectively, with 12 bases between them. CDR3 size: 13 residues. The CDR3: CSVAGKGAYEQYF. For the CDR3, the DNA is TGCAGCGTTGCGGGCAAGGGGGCCTACGAGCAGTACTTC.